This entry features one T cell receptor beta chain sequence. This clonotype was counted a few times. Its cognate antigen has yet to be identified. Base qualities are not at hand, and no much larger clone is one base apart. This entry belongs to a study of blood T cells in healthy people across ages (dated by TCRdb to 2015 to 2017). Study-wide context: In model experiments, template switching captured about one uniquely barcoded TCR beta cDNA molecule for every two T cells. Age-related changes in TCR beta repertoire diversity were measured in the study by deep sequencing normalized with unique cDNA molecular identifiers. Four age groups were formed from the donors: young (average approximately 16 years), middle-aged (approximately 39), aged (around 62) and long-lived (around 80). To avoid experimental bias, donors of different ages were spread randomly across the sequencing lanes. Using the same blood draw, the study looked at two additional independent replicas of 1 million unique cDNA reads for two donors, one aged 18 to 30 and the other aged 80 or older. The paper's findings and limits, for the study overall: Because profiling used bulk unsorted PBMCs, naive and antigen-experienced compartments could not be compared conclusively. Observed TCR beta diversity correlated strongly with the percentage of naive T cells measured by flow cytometry. Observed TCR beta diversity per million T cells fell roughly linearly with age, and a significant reduction was already apparent by age around 44. Because donor CMV infection status was unknown, age-related changes in expanded clonotypes were potentially confounded. Compared with the aged group, more naive CD4+ T cells, fewer expanded clones and increased TCR diversity were shown by the long-lived group, suggesting age selection. Estimates of total diversity based on one million sequenced T cells were regarded as lower bounds and as underestimates.

The donors were 40 or so Caucasian individuals from Russia, aged roughly 6 to 100 years, who were systemically healthy. About 9.6 milliliters of peripheral blood were collected from each donor into EDTA-treated Vacutainer tubes. Ficoll-Paque density-gradient centrifugation was used to isolate PBMCs, with at least 7 million obtained per sample. Trizol reagent was used to extract total RNA from the PBMCs, yielding at least 5.5 micrograms per sample. Naive CD45RAhigh/CD27high T cell percentages were measured by flow cytometry on a PBMC aliquot from every donor. Libraries were constructed by 5' RACE. For sequencing, an Illumina HiSeq 2500 was employed. A second PCR of roughly 6 to 11 cycles was run with a J-beta primer mix and a sample-barcoded 5' primer. A unique molecular identifier was introduced onto each TCR beta cDNA molecule by a template-switch 5' adaptor carrying 12 random nucleotides. Each sample yielded at least 2.5 million CDR3-containing paired-end reads. First-strand cDNA was synthesized from all RNA with the Mint cDNA synthesis kit, primed by a TRBC-specific oligonucleotide. Following uracil-DNA glycosylase treatment, a first 18-cycle PCR with universal primers M1SS and BC2_uni_R was performed on all cDNA. The study's processing was this. For normalization, 1 million high-quality reads were randomly selected from each sample, with every read carrying a distinct molecular identifier. Instead of being binned into consensus sequences, reads with shared molecular identifiers were discarded. MiTCR, run with a Q25 quality threshold and the strictest error-elimination algorithm, handled CDR3 identification, clonotype clustering and error correction. Lower-bound total TCR beta diversity was estimated with a nonparametric unseen species model using Euler transformation. Starting from the raw public reads, TCRdb applied fastp trimming at Q25, assembled clones with MiXCR and retained in-frame beta chains. Merged by CDR3 protein, the rows form single entries marked with the most common genes and DNA. TCRdb, not the authors, supplied the V and J calls. This sample lists 600,000 to 800,000 distinct CDR3 sequences; 20% to 25% were detected once. 3% to 4% of the sample lies in the top ten.

Counted from cysteine to phenylalanine, this CDR3 has 15 amino acids. The entry retains the CDR3 DNA only, 45 bases that are in frame from base 1. Reading the germline V gene gives CDR1 MDHEN and CDR2 SYDVKM. Sample: blood. This chain is built from TRBV28 and TRBJ2-5; TRBD1 lines up with 9 middle nucleotides. Judging by the DNA end, TRBJ2-7 fits better; the J call may be wrong. The receptor comes from a man between 65 and 85 years old in good health. The sequenced DNA is TGTGCCAGCAGTTTAGATCCGGACAGGGGTTACGAGCAGTACTTC. Its translation reads: CASSLDPDRGYEQYF.